The TCR beta chain under discussion was sequenced for a study of blood T cell repertoires in COVID-19. On the study more broadly: Donors in the United States, Italy and Spain gave samples during acute or convalescent COVID-19. PBMCs, B-cell-depleted T cells, or T cells provided the cDNA or gDNA that made up the material.

Original processing methods: Estimation of nucleated cell counts was performed using reference gene primer amplification. Assay used: immunoSEQ multiplex PCR; TCRdb lists only in-frame clones, some missing. V and J calls plus clone size are reproduced from that table; the DNA served to infer D and trimming. The sample holds hundreds of thousands of clones, around 90% seen once. This clone was picked up a small number of times. This TCR came from a woman aged 18-29 years with acute or convalescent COVID-19. Sequences were obtained from peripheral blood.

CDR3 sequence (DNA): TGCGCCAGCAGCCTGACTGACGGATGCTTCTCTGGAAACACCATATATTTT. It codes for CASSLTDGCFSGNTIYF. The J gene is TRBJ1-3, the V gene TRBV10-1; D not certain. V was clipped by 6 bases and J by 0 bases, with 18 bases between them. The CDR3 is made up of 17 amino acids. Germline V CDR1 and CDR2: WNHNN, SYGVQD (reference sequence).